A single sample is the source of the 28 T cell receptor beta chains below, sequenced in a study of Tregs in tolerant kidney transplant recipients. Clones were read by immunoSEQ multiplex PCR, and TCRdb kept only the in-frame ones, dropping some. The sample has tens of thousands of clones, roughly nine tenths seen once. The source was CD4+ T cells from blood, collected before the transplant. These receptors came from a human donor who received a combined kidney and bone marrow transplant.

This sequence joins TRBV28 and TRBJ2-5, with 7 bases matching TRBD1. Germline CDR1 reads MDHEN; CDR2 reads SYDVKM. Trimming removed 2 bases from V and 2 bases from J; junction bases left unmatched: 5. The CDR3 is 15 amino acids. CDR3 protein: CASSLPGTAQETQYF. The CDR3 DNA reads TGTGCCAGCAGTTTACCCGGGACAGCGCAAGAGACCCAGTACTTC.

V and J are TRBV4-2 and TRBJ2-5; TRBD1 matches 10 bases. Per germline, CDR1 LGHNA and CDR2 YNFKEQ. The CDR3 runs 14 residues. V gave up 1 base and J gave up 4 bases; unmatched junction bases: 0. CDR3 loop: CASSQGQGAETQYF. CDR3 nucleotide sequence: TGTGCCAGCAGCCAAGGACAGGGGGCAGAGACCCAGTACTTC.

The chain uses TRBV2 and TRBJ2-1; TRBD2 matches at 9 bases. Losses at the gene ends were 2 bases for V and 5 bases for J; bases not matched to a gene: 4. CDR1 is SNHLY and CDR2 is FYNNEI in the germline V gene. This CDR3 contains 15 residues. The CDR3 DNA follows: TGTGCCAGCAGTGAACGGACTAGCGACAACAATGAGCAGTTCTTC. Translation gives CASSERTSDNNEQFF.

This chain uses TRBV9 with TRBJ2-2; D perhaps matches TRBD1 (5 bases). This CDR3 contains 13 residues. Trimming took 0 bases from V and 8 from J, leaving 8 bases between them. CDR1 is SGDLS and CDR2 is YYNGEE in the germline V gene. DNA of the CDR3: TGTGCCAGCAGCGTAGGGGGCGAGGGGGAGCTGTTTTTT. Its translation: CASSVGGEGELFF.

The chain uses TRBV15 and TRBJ2-1; TRBD1 aligns across 9 bases. The junction had 9 bases not matched to a gene; V was cut back by 4 bases and J by 5 bases. The CDR3 runs to 16 residues. Germline CDR1 LNHNV, CDR2 YYDKDF (reference sequence). The CDR3 DNA reads as TGTGCCACCAGCAATGACAGGGGGGGATTGGACAATGAGCAGTTCTTC. It encodes CATSNDRGGLDNEQFF.

The V and J genes are TRBV28 and TRBJ2-7, with D perhaps TRBD1 (5 bases). Looked up from germline, CDR1 is MDHEN and CDR2 is SYDVKM. Between the trimmed V and J ends, which lost 3 bases and 9 bases, there was a span of 9 bases. CDR3 size: 11 residues. The CDR3 sequence is CASSLTQGQYF. CDR3 bases: TGTGCCAGCAGTTTGACCCAGGGGCAGTACTTC.

The gene calls are TRBV20-1 and TRBJ2-7; D ambiguous. V lost 4 bases and J 4 bases, leaving 8 bases between the germline ends. The CDR3 runs to 11 residues. Germline lookup yields CDR1 DFQATT and CDR2 SNEGSKA (reference sequence). The CDR3 DNA reads as TGCAGTGCTACCGACTTGTACGAGCAGTACTTC. Translated, it gives CSATDLYEQYF.

The chain carries TRBV6-1 and TRBJ2-1, with D hard to call. This CDR3 is built from 14 residues. The V gene's germline CDR1 is MNHNS and CDR2 SASEGT. Trimming stripped 6 bases from V and 0 bases from J, with 9 bases between. The CDR3 protein is CASRSASSYNEQFF. The CDR3, as DNA: TGTGCCAGCAGGAGCGCGAGCTCCTACAATGAGCAGTTCTTC.

The chain uses TRBV2 and TRBJ2-7, with a weak D call TRBD1 (5 bases). This CDR3 has 14 amino acids. Trimming left V 7 bases short and J 2 bases short, with 15 bases between. Looked up from germline, CDR1 is SNHLY and CDR2 is FYNNEI. DNA for the CDR3: TGTGCCAGCATCGGAAGAGACAGTGCCTACGAGCAGTACTTC. It specifies CASIGRDSAYEQYF.

The genes are TRBV28 and TRBJ1-1; TRBD1 matches 9 bases. The V gene end was trimmed by 3 bases and the J gene end by 5 bases; junction bases not matched to a gene: 7. Per germline, CDR1 MDHEN and CDR2 SYDVKM. This CDR3 region has 15 residues. CDR3 bases: TGTGCCAGCAGTTTCCTGGAGACAGGGGGTACTGAAGCTTTCTTT. Amino acid sequence: CASSFLETGGTEAFF. Supplemented by reference TRBV28 and TRBJ1-1, the full variable domain reads DVKVTQSSRYLVKRTGEKVFLECVQDMDHENMFWYRQDPGLGLRLIYFSYDVKMKEKGDIPEGYSVSREKKERFSLILESASTNQTSMYLCASSFLETGGTEAFFGQGTRLTVV.

V is TRBV7-9 and J is TRBJ2-3; the D gene is possibly TRBD2 (6 bases). Germline V gives CDR1 SEHNR, CDR2 FQNEAQ (reference sequence). Trimming removed 6 bases from V and 7 bases from J, with 14 bases in between. The CDR3 extends over 13 amino acids. CDR3 in DNA: TGTGCCAGCAGAAACGGGGCGGGACATACGCAGTATTTT. Encoded protein: CASRNGAGHTQYF.

V usage is TRBV20-1 and J usage is TRBJ1-2, with TRBD1 as a possible D gene (5 bases). CDR1 and CDR2 from the germline V gene are DFQATT and SNEGSKA (reference sequence). The length of the CDR3 is 11 residues. V lost 3 bases, J lost 8 bases, and 10 bases lay in between. The CDR3 DNA is TGCAGTGCTAGGGATCGACAGGGCTACACCTTC. Translation: CSARDRQGYTF.

The V and J genes are TRBV5-4 and TRBJ2-1; D is unclear. Germline V gene sequence: CDR1 SGHNT, CDR2 YYREEE (reference sequence). This CDR3 contains 15 residues. V was shortened by 0 bases and J by 0 bases, with 7 bases between the two germline ends. In nucleotides, the CDR3 is TGTGCCAGCAGCTTGGGCACTGGCTCCTACAATGAGCAGTTCTTC. The encoded protein is CASSLGTGSYNEQFF.

The chain is built from TRBV5-4 and TRBJ2-3; D is unresolved. V was cut by 1 base and J by 0 bases, with 6 bases left in between. CDR3 length equals 14 residues. Germline lookup yields CDR1 SGHNT and CDR2 YYREEE (reference sequence). The CDR3 here is CASSLTVSTDTQYF. The DNA for the CDR3 is TGTGCCAGCAGCTTGACGGTCAGCACAGATACGCAGTATTTT.

This sequence joins TRBV10-3 and TRBJ2-3; 14 nucleotides match TRBD2. Per germline, CDR1 ENHRY and CDR2 SYGVKD. Trimming took 6 bases from V and 3 from J; bases not matched to a gene: 8. The CDR3 totals 17 residues. In DNA form, the CDR3 reads TGTGCCATCAGACCGGGACTAGCGGGAGAAAGGACAGATACGCAGTATTTT. It encodes CAIRPGLAGERTDTQYF.

The chain combines TRBV27 with TRBJ2-7, with 8 bases matching TRBD2. Germline V gene data show CDR1 as MNHEY and CDR2 as SMNVEV (reference sequence). J lost 4 bases, V lost 9 bases, and 8 bases had no gene match. CDR3 length equals 13 residues. CDR3 loop: CASRAGGDYEQYF. CDR3 bases: TGTGCCAGTAGGGCGGGAGGCGATTACGAGCAGTACTTC.

The rearrangement uses TRBV16 and TRBJ1-5, with no clear D. This CDR3 has 15 amino acids. The germline gives CDR1 KGHSY, CDR2 FQNENV. Trimming shortened V by 0 bases and J by 5 bases, and 11 bases separated the two germline ends. CDR3 DNA sequence: TGTGCCAGCAGCCAATCCGGGGTCACATATCAGCCCCAGCATTTT. It codes for CASSQSGVTYQPQHF.

This clone occurred a few times. The J gene is TRBJ1-1, the V gene TRBV6-1; TRBD1 agrees at 7 bases. V lost 6 bases, J lost 2 bases, and 6 bases stayed unmatched. Germline V gene sequence: CDR1 MNHNS, CDR2 SASEGT. The CDR3 spans 14 residues. The CDR3 DNA sequence: TGTGCCAGCAGCCGACGACAGGGAAACACTGAAGCTTTCTTT. Translated: CASSRRQGNTEAFF.

The chain recombines TRBV7-3 with TRBJ1-1; D uncertain. Trimming left V 4 bases short and J 1 base short, with 13 bases between. Germline V gives CDR1 SGHTA, CDR2 FQGTGA. The CDR3 length is 15 residues. CDR3 coding DNA: TGTGCCAGCAGCTCCTCGGGAGGGCCGAACACTGAAGCTTTCTTT. The encoded protein is CASSSSGGPNTEAFF.

The chain uses TRBV15 and TRBJ2-3; D remains unclear. From germline, CDR1 is LNHNV and CDR2 YYDKDF (reference sequence). The CDR3 totals 14 residues. V lost 6 bases and J lost 6, with 16 bases in between. The CDR3 region is CATSRLLGGDTQYF. Written as DNA, the CDR3 is TGTGCCACCAGTAGACTCCTAGGCGGTGATACGCAGTATTTT.

The rearrangement joins TRBV27 to TRBJ1-1, with D possibly being TRBD1 (6 bases). In germline, CDR1 is MNHEY, CDR2 SMNVEV (reference sequence). V shed 6 bases and J shed 10 bases, with 18 bases lying between them. CDR3 length: 13 amino acids. The CDR3 spells CASSLSTGSVAFF. The CDR3 nucleotides are TGTGCCAGCAGCCTTTCGACAGGCTCTGTAGCTTTCTTT.

V and J are TRBV5-8 and TRBJ2-1, with 7 bases fitting TRBD2. This CDR3 is 15 amino acids long. V trimming: 4 bases; J trimming: 5 bases; junction bases outside the gene matches: 9. CDR1 and CDR2 (germline): SGHTS, YDEGEE. The CDR3 nucleotides are TGTGCCAGCAGCACCGGGACTAACACCCACAATGAGCAGTTCTTC. Translation gives CASSTGTNTHNEQFF.

The chain combines TRBV2 with TRBJ2-5; 10 nucleotides align to TRBD1. The V and J ends lost 6 bases and 5 bases, in that order; junction bases with no gene match: 6. The germline gives CDR1 SNHLY, CDR2 FYNNEI. The length of the CDR3 is 14 residues. CDR3 nucleotide sequence: TGTGCCAGCAGGACGACAGGGGGCATGGAGACCCAGTACTTC. Its translation: CASRTTGGMETQYF.

The chain links TRBV5-1 to TRBJ1-1; D uncertain. The CDR3 runs 13 residues. V lost 0 bases, J lost 2 bases, and 5 bases lay in between. The V gene's germline CDR1 is SGHRS and CDR2 YFSETQ. Written as DNA, the CDR3 is TGCGCCAGCAGCTTGGGGACTAACACTGAAGCTTTCTTT. Protein: CASSLGTNTEAFF.

The genes are TRBV19 and TRBJ2-7; 7 nucleotides line up with TRBD1. Germline V gene sequence: CDR1 LNHDA, CDR2 SQIVND (reference sequence). The J segment lost 5 bases and the V segment lost 5 bases, leaving 9 bases of the junction unmatched. The CDR3 loop spans 14 amino acids. In DNA form, the CDR3 reads TGTGCCAGTAGTCTTAGGACAGGCTGGAACGAGCAGTACTTC. Translating gives CASSLRTGWNEQYF.

This chain connects TRBV19 to TRBJ2-1; 10 nucleotides agree with TRBD2. Germline V gene lookup returns CDR1 LNHDA and CDR2 SQIVND (reference sequence). V lost 1 base, J lost 4 bases, and 4 bases stayed unmatched. This CDR3 has 16 residues. The CDR3 loop is CASSIVLAGVYNEQFF. The CDR3 nucleotides are TGTGCCAGTAGTATAGTTCTAGCGGGAGTGTACAATGAGCAGTTCTTC.

The rearrangement links TRBV28 to TRBJ2-1; 11 bases line up with TRBD1. The CDR3 has 14 residues. The germline V gene has CDR1 MDHEN and CDR2 SYDVKM. The ends lost 5 bases at V and 9 bases at J; junction bases unmatched: 6. DNA of the CDR3: TGTGCCAGCAGTGTACACGGGACAGGGGGTGAGCAGTTCTTC. This gives the protein CASSVHGTGGEQFF.

The J gene is TRBJ2-3, the V gene TRBV7-2; D may be TRBD2 (7 bases). Germline CDR1 reads SGHTA; CDR2 reads FQGNSA. V shed 5 bases and J shed 2 bases, with 14 bases lying between them. The CDR3 totals 15 residues. CDR3 amino acids: CASSRRGGYTDTQYF. The CDR3 DNA sequence: TGTGCCAGCAGCCGAAGGGGGGGGTACACAGATACGCAGTATTTT.